Listed below are T cell receptor beta chains from one sample, sequenced in a study of cytomegalovirus exposure and HLA in healthy donors. Only in-frame clones appear in the TCRdb table, and some are missing; sequencing was by immunoSEQ multiplex PCR. Its table lists over 100,000 clones. Sequencing was performed on PBMCs. The receptors originated from a man younger than 35 in good health and CMV-seronegative. The CDR3 runs from the conserved cysteine through the conserved F or W. The D gene is left open where the match is weak.

v_gene,d_gene,j_gene,CDR3nt,CDR3aa
TRBV10-3,TRBD1,TRBJ2-5,TGTGCCATCAGTGATCCCTCCGGACAGGGGAACCAAGAGACCCAGTACTTC,CAISDPSGQGNQETQYF
TRBV28,.,TRBJ2-7,TGTGCCAGCAGTTTAATAGGAGGCGGCTGGGAGCAGTACTTC,CASSLIGGGWEQYF
TRBV9,.,TRBJ1-5,TGTGCCAGCAGCGTGACAGGCAGGGTGCATCAGCCCCAGCATTTT,CASSVTGRVHQPQHF
TRBV28,.,TRBJ1-2,TGTGCCAGCAGTTTACTTAATAACTATGGCTACACCTTC,CASSLLNNYGYTF
TRBV9,TRBD1,TRBJ2-7,TGTGCCAGCAGCCCAACAGGGGGCTACTACGAGCAGTACTTC,CASSPTGGYYEQYF
TRBV19,.,TRBJ1-5,TGTGCCAGTAGTGTACAGGCCTTTGAGGGCAATCAGCCCCAGCATTTT,CASSVQAFEGNQPQHF
TRBV28,TRBD1,TRBJ2-7,TGTGCCAGCAGTGGTGTTTCGGTTGTGGGGACAGGGGCGCGAGAGCAGTACTTC,CASSGVSVVGTGAREQYF
TRBV11-2,.,TRBJ1-2,TGTGCCAGCAGCCTCGGGGGGCGCTTAGGCTACACCTTC,CASSLGGRLGYTF
TRBV5-6,.,TRBJ2-7,TGTGCCAGCAGCCCCTGGGGCGGTAGCTCCTACGAGCAGTACTTC,CASSPWGGSSYEQYF
TRBV29-1,.,TRBJ2-7,TGCAGCGTTGAAGATCCTTACGAGCAGTACTTC,CSVEDPYEQYF
TRBV28,.,TRBJ2-7,TGTGCCAGCAGTTTCCGGACAGCCCCCTCCTACGAGCAGTACTTC,CASSFRTAPSYEQYF
TRBV29-1,TRBD2,TRBJ2-7,TGCAGCGCTGAGCGGGGGGGAACCTACGAGCAGTACTTC,CSAERGGTYEQYF